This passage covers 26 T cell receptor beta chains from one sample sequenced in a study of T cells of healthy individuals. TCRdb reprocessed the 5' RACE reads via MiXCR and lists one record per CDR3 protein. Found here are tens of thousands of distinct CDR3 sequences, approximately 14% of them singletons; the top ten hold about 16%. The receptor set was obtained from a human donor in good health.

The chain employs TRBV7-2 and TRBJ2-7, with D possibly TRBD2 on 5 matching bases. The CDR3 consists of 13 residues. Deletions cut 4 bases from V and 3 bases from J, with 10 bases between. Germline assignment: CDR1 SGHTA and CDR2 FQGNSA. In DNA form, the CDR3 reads TGTGCCAGCAGCTCAGCGGCGGGCTACGAGCAGTACTTC. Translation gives CASSSAAGYEQYF.

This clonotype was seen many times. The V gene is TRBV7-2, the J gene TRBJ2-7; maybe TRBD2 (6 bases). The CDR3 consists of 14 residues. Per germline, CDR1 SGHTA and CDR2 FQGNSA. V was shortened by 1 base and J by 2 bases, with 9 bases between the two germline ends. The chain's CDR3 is CASSLVGGAYEQYF. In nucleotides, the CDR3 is TGTGCCAGCAGCTTAGTGGGCGGGGCCTACGAGCAGTACTTC.

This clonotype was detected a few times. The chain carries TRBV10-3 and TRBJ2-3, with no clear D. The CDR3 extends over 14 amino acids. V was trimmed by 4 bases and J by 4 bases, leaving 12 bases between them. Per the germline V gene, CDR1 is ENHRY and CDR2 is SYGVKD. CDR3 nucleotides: TGTGCCATCAGTGGAAGGGATGGGGCAGATACGCAGTATTTT. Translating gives CAISGRDGADTQYF.

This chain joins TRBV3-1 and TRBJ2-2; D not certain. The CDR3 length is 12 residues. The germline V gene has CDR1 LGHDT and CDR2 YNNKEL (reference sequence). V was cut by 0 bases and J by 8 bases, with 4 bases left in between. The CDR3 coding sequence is TGTGCCAGCAGCCAAGATTCAGGGGAGCTGTTTTTT. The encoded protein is CASSQDSGELFF.

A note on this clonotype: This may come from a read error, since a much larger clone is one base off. The CDR3 region is CVSSSVGTEAFF. The CDR3 nucleotides read TGTGTCAGCAGTTCGGTAGGCACTGAAGCTTTCTTT. The chain employs TRBV6-2 or TRBV6-3 and TRBJ1-1, with D unclear. Germline loops: CDR1 MNHEY, CDR2 SVGEGT. CDR3 length equals 12 residues.

The CDR3 DNA sequence: TGTGCCACCAGTGATTCTAAGGTAGAGATTAGGAATGAGCAGTTCTTC. Its translation is CATSDSKVEIRNEQFF. The chain recombines TRBV24-1 with TRBJ2-1; D remains ambiguous. The germline V and J ends were trimmed by 2 bases and 7 bases, with 17 bases remaining between them. CDR1 KGHDR and CDR2 SFDVKD come from the germline V gene. The CDR3 totals 16 residues.

The CDR3 spells CASSLTRLAGGPETQYF. The CDR3 nucleotides read TGTGCCAGCAGCTTAACTCGACTAGCGGGGGGGCCAGAGACCCAGTACTTC. V gene TRBV7-2 combines with J gene TRBJ2-5; 14 nucleotides line up with TRBD2. The J segment lost 4 bases and the V segment lost 2 bases, leaving 6 bases of the junction unmatched. CDR3 length: 17 amino acids. Germline CDR1 is SGHTA and CDR2 is FQGNSA.

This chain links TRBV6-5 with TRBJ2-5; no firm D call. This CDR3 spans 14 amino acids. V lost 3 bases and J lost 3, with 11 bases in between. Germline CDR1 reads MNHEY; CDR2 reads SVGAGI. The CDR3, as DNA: TGTGCCAGCAGTTATTATGAGACCAAAGAGACCCAGTACTTC. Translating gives CASSYYETKETQYF.

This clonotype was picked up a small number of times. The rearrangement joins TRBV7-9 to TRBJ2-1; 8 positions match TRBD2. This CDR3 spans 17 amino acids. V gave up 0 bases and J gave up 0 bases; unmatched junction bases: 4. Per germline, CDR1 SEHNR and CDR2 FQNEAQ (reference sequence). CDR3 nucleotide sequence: TGTGCCAGCAGCTTAGCGCCCGGGAGGGGCTCCTACAATGAGCAGTTCTTC. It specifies CASSLAPGRGSYNEQFF.

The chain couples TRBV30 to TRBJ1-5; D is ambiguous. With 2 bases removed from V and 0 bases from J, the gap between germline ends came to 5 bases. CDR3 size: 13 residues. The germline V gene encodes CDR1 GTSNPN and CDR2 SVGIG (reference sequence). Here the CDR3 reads CAWSPDSNQPQHF. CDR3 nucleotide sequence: TGTGCCTGGAGTCCGGATAGCAATCAGCCCCAGCATTTT. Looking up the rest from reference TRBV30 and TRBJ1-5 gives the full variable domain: SQTIHQWPATLVQPVGSPLSLECTVEGTSNPNLYWYRQAAGRGLQLLFYSVGIGQISSEVPQNLSASRPQDRQFILSSKKLLLSDSGFYLCAWSPDSNQPQHFGDGTRLSIL.

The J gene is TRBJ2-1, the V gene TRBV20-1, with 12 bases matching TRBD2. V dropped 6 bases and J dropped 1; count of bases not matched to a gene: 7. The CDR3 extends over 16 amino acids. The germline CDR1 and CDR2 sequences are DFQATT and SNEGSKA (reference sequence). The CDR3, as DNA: TGCAGTGCCAAGCCTGGGACTAGCGGGTCCTACAATGAGCAGTTCTTC. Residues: CSAKPGTSGSYNEQFF.

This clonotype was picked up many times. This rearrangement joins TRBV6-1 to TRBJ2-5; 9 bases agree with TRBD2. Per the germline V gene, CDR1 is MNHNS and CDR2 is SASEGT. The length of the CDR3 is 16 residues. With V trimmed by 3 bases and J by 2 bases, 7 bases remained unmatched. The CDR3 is CASSDGGRGGQETQYF. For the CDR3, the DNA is TGTGCCAGCAGTGATGGTGGGCGGGGGGGTCAAGAGACCCAGTACTTC.

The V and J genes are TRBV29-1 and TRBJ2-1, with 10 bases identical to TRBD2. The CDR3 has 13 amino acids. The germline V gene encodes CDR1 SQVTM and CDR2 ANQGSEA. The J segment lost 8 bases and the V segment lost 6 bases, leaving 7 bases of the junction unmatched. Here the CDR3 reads CSVPLAGQDEQFF. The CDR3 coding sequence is TGCAGCGTCCCACTAGCGGGACAGGATGAGCAGTTCTTC.

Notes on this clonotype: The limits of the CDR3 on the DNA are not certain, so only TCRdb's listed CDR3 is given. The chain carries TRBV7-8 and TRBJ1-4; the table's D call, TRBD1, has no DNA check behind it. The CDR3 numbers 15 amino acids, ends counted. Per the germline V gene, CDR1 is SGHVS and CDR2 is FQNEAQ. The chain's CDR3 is CASSWGAGTGSPQDF.

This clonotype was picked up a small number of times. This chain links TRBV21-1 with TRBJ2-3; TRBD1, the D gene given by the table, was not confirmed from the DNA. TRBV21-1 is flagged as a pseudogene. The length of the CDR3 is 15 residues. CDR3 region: CASSVRDRCTDTQYF. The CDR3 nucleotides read TGTGCCAGCAGCGTCCGGGACAGATGCACAGATACGCAGTATTTT.

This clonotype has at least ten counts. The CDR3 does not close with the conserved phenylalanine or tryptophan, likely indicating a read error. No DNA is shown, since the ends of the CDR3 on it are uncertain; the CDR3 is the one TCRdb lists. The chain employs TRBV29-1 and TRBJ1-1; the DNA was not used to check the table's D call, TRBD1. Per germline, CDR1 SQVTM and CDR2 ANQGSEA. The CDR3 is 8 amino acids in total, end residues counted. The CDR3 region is CSLTDRVS.

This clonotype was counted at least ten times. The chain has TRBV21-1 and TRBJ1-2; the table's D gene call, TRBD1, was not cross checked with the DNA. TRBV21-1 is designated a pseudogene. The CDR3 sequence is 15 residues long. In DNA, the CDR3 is TGTGCCAGCATTCCTGTCCGCGGGGGCAAGTATGGCTACACCTTC. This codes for CASIPVRGGKYGYTF.

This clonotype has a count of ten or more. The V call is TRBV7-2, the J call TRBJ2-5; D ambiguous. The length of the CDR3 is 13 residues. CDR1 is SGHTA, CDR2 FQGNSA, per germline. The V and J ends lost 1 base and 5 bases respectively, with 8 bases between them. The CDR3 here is CASSLETSETQYF. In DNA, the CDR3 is TGTGCCAGCAGCTTAGAGACATCGGAGACCCAGTACTTC.

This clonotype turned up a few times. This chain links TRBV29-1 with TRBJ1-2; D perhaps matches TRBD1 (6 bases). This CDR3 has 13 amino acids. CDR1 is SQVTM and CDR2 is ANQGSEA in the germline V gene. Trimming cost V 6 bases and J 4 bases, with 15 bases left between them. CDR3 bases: TGCAGCGTGGATCAGGGGTCTAGCTATGGCTACACCTTC. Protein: CSVDQGSSYGYTF.

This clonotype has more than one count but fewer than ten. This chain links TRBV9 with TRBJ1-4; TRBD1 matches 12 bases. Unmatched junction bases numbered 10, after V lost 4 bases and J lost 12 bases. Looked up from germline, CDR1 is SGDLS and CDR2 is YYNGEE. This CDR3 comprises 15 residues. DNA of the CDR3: TGTGCCAGCAGCCACGGGGACAGGGGGCCAATGGAACTGTTTTTT. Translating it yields CASSHGDRGPMELFF.

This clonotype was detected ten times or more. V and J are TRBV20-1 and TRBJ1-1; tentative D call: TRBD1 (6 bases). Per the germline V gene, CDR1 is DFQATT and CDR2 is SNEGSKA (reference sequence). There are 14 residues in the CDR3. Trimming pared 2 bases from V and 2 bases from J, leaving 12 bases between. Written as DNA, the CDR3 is TGCAGTGCTAGACTCCCGGACAGAAACACTGAAGCTTTCTTT. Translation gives CSARLPDRNTEAFF.

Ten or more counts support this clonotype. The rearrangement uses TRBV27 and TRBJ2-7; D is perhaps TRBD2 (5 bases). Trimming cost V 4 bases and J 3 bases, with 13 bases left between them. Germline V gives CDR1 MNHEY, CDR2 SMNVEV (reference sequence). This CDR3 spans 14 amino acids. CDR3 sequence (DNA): TGTGCCAGCAGTTACGGGCGTGGGAGCTACGAGCAGTACTTC. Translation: CASSYGRGSYEQYF.

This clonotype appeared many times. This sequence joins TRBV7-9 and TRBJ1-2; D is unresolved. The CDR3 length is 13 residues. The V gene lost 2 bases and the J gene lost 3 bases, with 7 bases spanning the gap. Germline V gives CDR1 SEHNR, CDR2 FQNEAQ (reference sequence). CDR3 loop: CASSLSRDYGYTF. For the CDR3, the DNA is TGTGCCAGCAGCTTAAGTAGGGACTATGGCTACACCTTC. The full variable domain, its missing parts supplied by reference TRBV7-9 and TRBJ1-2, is DTGVSQNPRHKITKRGQNVTFRCDPISEHNRLYWYRQTLGQGPEFLTYFQNEAQLEKSRLLSDRFSAERPKGSFSTLEIQRTEQGDSAMYLCASSLSRDYGYTFGSGTRLTVV.

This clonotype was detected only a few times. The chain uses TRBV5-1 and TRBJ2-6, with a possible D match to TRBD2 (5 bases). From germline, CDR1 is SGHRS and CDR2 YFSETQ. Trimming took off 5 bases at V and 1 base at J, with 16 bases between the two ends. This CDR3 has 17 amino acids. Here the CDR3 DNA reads TGCGCCAGCAGTATCGGAGGTGGTGGGTCTGGGGCCAACGTCCTGACTTTC. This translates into CASSIGGGGSGANVLTF.

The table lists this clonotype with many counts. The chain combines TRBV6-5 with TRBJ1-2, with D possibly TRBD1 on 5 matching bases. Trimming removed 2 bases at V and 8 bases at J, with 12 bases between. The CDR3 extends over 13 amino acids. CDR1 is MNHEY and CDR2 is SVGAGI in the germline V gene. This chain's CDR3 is CASSYRVGGGYTF. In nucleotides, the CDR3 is TGTGCCAGCAGTTACCGGGTCGGGGGAGGCTACACCTTC.

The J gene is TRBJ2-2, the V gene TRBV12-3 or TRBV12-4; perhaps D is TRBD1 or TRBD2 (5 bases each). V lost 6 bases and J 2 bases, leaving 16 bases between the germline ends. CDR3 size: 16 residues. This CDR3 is CASSLRAGSNTGELFF. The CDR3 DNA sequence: TGTGCCAGCAGCTTAAGAGCAGGGAGTAACACCGGGGAGCTGTTTTTT.